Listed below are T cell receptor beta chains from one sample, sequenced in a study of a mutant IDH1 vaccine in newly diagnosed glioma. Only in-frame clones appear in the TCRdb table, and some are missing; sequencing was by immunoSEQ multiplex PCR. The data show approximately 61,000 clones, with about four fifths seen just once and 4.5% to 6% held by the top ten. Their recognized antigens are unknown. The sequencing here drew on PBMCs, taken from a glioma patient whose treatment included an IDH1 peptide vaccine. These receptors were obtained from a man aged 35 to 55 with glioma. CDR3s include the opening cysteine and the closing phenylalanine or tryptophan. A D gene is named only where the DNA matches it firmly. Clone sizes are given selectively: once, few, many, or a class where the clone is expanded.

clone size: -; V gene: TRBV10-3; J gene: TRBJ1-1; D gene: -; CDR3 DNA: TGTGCCATCAGGGGGGTGGCTGAAGCTTTCTTT; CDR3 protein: CAIRGVAEAFF
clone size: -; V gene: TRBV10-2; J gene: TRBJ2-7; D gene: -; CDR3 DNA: TGCGCCAGCAAGATGACACAACCGGTCTACGAGCAGTACTTC; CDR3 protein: CASKMTQPVYEQYF
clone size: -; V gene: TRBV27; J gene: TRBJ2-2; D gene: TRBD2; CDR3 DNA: TGTGCCAGCAGTTTAATAGCGGGAGCTACCGGGGAGCTGTTTTTT; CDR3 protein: CASSLIAGATGELFF
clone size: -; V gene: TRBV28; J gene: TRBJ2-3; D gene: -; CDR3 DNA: TGTGCCAGCAGTCCAAGAGGGAGAGCGCGGGATACGCAGTATTTT; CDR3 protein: CASSPRGRARDTQYF
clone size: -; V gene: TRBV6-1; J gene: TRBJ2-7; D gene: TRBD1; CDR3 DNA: TGTGCCAGCAATACAGGGGTCCACGAGCAGTACTTC; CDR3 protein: CASNTGVHEQYF
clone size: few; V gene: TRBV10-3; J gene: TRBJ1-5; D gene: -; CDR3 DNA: TGTGCCATCAGTGAGTGGGAAAATCAGCCCCAGCATTTT; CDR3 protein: CAISEWENQPQHF
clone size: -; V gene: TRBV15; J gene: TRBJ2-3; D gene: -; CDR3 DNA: TGTGCCACCAGCACGGGACCCACCGTGGATACGCAGTATTTT; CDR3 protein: CATSTGPTVDTQYF
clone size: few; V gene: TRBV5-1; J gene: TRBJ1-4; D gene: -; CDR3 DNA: TGCGCCAGCAGCTTAGTCCGAGGGAATGAAAAACTGTTTTTT; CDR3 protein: CASSLVRGNEKLFF
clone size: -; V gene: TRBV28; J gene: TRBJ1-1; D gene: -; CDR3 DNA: TGTGCCAGCAGTCCTCCCAACAGGAGGCCCACTGAAGCTTTCTTT; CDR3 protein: CASSPPNRRPTEAFF
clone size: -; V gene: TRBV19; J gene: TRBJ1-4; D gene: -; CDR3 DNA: TGTGCCAGTAGTCCCACGACAACTAATGAAAAACTGTTTTTT; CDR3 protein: CASSPTTTNEKLFF
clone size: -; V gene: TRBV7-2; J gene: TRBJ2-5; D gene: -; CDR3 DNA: TGTGCCAGCAGCCCCTCCACAGGAACTAGTCGAGAGACCCAGTACTTC; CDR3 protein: CASSPSTGTSRETQYF
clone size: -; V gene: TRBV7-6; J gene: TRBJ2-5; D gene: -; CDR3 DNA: TGTGCCAGCAGCCCCCGGGGTCAAGAGACCCAGTACTTC; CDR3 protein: CASSPRGQETQYF
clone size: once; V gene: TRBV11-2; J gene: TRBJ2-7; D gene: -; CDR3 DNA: TGTGCCAGCAGCCCGATAACTCGGGGGAACTCCTACGAGCAGTACTTC; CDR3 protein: CASSPITRGNSYEQYF
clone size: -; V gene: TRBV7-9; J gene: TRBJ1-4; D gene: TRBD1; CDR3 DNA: TGTGCCAGCAGCACACTCGGGACAGGGGAGATTGAAAAACTGTTTTTT; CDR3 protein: CASSTLGTGEIEKLFF
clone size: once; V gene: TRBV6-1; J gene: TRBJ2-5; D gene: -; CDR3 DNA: TGTGCCACCGCCGGGAAGCAAGAGACCCAGTACTTC; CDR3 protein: CATAGKQETQYF
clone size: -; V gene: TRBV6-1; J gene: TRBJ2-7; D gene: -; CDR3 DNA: TGTGCCAGCAGTGACTGGCTGTCTTCCAACTACGAGCAGTACTTC; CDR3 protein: CASSDWLSSNYEQYF
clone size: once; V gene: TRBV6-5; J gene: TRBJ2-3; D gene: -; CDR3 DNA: TGTGCCAGCAGTTACTCCGGGACCACAGATACGCAGTATTTT; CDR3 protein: CASSYSGTTDTQYF
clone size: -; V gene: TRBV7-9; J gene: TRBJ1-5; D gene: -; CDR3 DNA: TGTGCCAGCAGCCTAGGAGCTCAGCCCCAGCATTTT; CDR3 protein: CASSLGAQPQHF
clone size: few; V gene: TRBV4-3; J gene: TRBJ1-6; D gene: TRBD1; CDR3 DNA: TGCGCCAGCAGCCAAGATCTTTCAGGGACAGGGGAAAGTTCACCCCTCCACTTT; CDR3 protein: CASSQDLSGTGESSPLHF
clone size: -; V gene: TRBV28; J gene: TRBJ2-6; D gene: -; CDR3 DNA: TGTGCCAGCAGTTTACCACGAAGGGCCGGGGCCAACGTCCTGACTTTC; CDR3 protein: CASSLPRRAGANVLTF
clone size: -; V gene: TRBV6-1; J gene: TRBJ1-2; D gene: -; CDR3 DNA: TGTGCCAGCAGTGAAGCGCTGGGGGGACCAGGCTATGGCTACACCTTC; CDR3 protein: CASSEALGGPGYGYTF
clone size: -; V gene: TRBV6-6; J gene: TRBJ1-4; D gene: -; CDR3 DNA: TGTGCCAGCAGTTACCTAAAGGAGGGATATGAAAAACTGTTTTTT; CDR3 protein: CASSYLKEGYEKLFF
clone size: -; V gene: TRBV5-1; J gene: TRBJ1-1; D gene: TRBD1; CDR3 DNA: TGCGCCAGCAGCAGTGGACAGGGGGCTGTTGAAGCTTTCTTT; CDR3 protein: CASSSGQGAVEAFF
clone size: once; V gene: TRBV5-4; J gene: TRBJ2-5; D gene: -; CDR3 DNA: TGTGCCAGCAGCGGGTATCTCATCGGGGGCGGTCAAGAGACCCAGTACTTC; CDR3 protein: CASSGYLIGGGQETQYF
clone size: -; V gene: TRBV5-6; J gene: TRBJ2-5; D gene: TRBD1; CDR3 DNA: TGTGCCAGCAGCTTTGACAGGGCAGAGACCCAGTACTTC; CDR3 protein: CASSFDRAETQYF
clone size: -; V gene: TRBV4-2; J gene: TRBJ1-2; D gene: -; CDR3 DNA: TGTGCCAGCAGCCAAACGTTAAAGAGGGGCCAGGAGGGCTACACCTTC; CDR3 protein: CASSQTLKRGQEGYTF
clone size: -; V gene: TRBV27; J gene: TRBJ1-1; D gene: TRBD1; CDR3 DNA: TGTGCCAGCAGTTTAGGACAGGGGAACACTGAAGCTTTCTTT; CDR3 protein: CASSLGQGNTEAFF
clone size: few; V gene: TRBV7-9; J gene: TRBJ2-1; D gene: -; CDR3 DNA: TGTGCCAGCAGCGAGGCCGGCTCCTACAATGAGCAGTTCTTC; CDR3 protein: CASSEAGSYNEQFF
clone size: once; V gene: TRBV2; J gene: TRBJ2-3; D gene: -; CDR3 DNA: TGTGCCAGCAGTGTGGAGGGGGCAGATACGCAGTATTTT; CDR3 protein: CASSVEGADTQYF